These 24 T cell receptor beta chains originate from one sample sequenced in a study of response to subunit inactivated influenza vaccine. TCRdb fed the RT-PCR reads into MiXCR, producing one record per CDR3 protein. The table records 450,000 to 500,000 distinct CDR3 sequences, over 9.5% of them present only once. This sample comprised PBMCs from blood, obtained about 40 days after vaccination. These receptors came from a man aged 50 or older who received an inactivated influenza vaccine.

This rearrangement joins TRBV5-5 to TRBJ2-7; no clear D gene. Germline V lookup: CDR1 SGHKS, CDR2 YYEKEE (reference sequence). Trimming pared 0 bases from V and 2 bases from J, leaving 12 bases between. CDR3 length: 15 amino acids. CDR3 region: CASSLAFVGAYEQYF. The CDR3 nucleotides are TGTGCCAGCAGCTTGGCCTTCGTCGGAGCCTACGAGCAGTACTTC.

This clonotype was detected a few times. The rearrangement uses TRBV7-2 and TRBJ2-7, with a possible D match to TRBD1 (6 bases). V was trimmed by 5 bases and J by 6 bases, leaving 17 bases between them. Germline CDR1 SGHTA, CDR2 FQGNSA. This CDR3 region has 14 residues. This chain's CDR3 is CASSLGQGSSEQYF. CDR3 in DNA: TGTGCCAGCAGCCTCGGGCAGGGGTCGTCCGAGCAGTACTTC.

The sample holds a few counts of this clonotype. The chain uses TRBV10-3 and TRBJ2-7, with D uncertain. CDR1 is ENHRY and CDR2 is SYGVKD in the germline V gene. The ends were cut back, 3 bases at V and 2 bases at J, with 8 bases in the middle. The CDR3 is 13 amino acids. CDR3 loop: CAISDPRTYEQYF. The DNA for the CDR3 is TGTGCCATCAGTGACCCCCGAACCTACGAGCAGTACTTC.

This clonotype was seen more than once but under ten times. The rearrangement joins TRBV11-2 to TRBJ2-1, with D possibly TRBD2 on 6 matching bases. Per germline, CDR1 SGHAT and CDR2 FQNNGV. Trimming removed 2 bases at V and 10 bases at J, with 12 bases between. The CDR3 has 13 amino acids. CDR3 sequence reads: CASSLYGGGEQFF. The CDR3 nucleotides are TGTGCCAGCAGCTTATACGGGGGAGGCGAGCAGTTCTTC.

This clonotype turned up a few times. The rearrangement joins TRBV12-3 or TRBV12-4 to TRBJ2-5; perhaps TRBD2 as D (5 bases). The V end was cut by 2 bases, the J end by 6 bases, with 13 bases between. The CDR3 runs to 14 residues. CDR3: CASSLTQEGKTQYF. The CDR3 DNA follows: TGTGCCAGCAGTTTAACTCAAGAGGGCAAGACCCAGTACTTC.

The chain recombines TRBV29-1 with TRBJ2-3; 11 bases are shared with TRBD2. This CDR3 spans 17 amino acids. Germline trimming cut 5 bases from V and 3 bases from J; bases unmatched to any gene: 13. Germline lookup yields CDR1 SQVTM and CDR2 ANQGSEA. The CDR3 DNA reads TGCAGCGTTTCCCTCCTACCCGGGACTAGCGGTACAGATACGCAGTATTTT. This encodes CSVSLLPGTSGTDTQYF.

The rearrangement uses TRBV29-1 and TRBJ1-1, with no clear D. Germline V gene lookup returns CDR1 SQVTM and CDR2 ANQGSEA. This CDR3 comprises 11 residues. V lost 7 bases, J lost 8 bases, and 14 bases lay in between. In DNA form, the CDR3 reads TGCAGCGCCCTCCGGTCGGCCGAAGCTTTCTTT. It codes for CSALRSAEAFF.

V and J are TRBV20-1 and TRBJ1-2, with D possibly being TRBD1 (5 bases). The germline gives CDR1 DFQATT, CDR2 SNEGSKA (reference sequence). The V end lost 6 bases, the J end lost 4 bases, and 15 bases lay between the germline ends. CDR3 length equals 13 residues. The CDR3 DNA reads TGCAGTGCGATCCCCGGGACCATCTATGGCTACACCTTC. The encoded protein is CSAIPGTIYGYTF.

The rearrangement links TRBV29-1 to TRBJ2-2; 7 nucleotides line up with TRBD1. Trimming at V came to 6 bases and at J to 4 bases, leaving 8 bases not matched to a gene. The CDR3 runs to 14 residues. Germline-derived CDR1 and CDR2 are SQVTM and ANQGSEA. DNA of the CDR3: TGCAGCGTGTTTCAAGGGGGCCCCACCGGGGAGCTGTTTTTT. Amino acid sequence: CSVFQGGPTGELFF.

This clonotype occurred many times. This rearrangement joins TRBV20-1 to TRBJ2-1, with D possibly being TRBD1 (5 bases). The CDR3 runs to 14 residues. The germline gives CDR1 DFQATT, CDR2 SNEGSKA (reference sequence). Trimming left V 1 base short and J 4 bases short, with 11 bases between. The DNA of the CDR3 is TGCAGTGCTAGAGGACGCGACAGTTACAATGAGCAGTTCTTC. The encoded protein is CSARGRDSYNEQFF.

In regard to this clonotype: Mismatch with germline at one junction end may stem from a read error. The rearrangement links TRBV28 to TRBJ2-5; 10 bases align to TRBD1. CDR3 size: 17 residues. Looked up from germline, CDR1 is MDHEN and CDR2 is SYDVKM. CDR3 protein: CASNLPGQGIMQETQYF. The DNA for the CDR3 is TGTGCCAGCAATTTACCGGGACAGGGGATAATGCAAGAGACCCAGTACTTC.

DNA of the CDR3: TGTGCCAGCAGCGCGGGGACAGGGAATTCATACAATGAGCAGTTCTTC. This sequence encodes CASSAGTGNSYNEQFF. The rearrangement uses TRBV7-2 and TRBJ2-1, with 9 bases matching TRBD1. The CDR3 runs to 16 residues. Trimming removed 5 bases from V and 4 bases from J; junction bases left unmatched: 9. Germline values: CDR1 SGHTA, CDR2 FQGNSA.

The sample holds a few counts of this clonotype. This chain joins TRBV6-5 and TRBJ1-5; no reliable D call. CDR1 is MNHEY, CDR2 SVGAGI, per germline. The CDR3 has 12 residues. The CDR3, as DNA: TGTGCGGCCGGGGTGATTAATCAGCCCCAGCATTTT. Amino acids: CAAGVINQPQHF.

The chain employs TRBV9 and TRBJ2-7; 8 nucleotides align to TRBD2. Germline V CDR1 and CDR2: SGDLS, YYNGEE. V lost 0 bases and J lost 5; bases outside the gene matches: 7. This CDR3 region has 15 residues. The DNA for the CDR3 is TGTGCCAGCAGCGTAGGCGGGGGGCCGCCCCACGAGCAGTACTTC. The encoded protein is CASSVGGGPPHEQYF.

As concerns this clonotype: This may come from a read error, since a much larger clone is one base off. The CDR3 DNA reads TGTGCCACCAGCAGAGATCACGGGGAGACCCAGTACTTC. This sequence encodes CATSRDHGETQYF. V usage is TRBV15 and J usage is TRBJ2-5; D uncertain. In germline, CDR1 is LNHNV, CDR2 YYDKDF (reference sequence). This CDR3 has 13 residues. Between the trimmed V and J ends, which lost 0 bases and 5 bases, there was a span of 7 bases.

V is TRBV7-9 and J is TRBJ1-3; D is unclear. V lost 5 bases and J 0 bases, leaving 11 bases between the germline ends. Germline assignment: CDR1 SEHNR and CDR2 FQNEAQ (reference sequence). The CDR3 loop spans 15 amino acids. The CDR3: CASSPDGVSGNTIYF. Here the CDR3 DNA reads TGTGCCAGCAGCCCGGACGGAGTCTCTGGAAACACCATATATTTT.

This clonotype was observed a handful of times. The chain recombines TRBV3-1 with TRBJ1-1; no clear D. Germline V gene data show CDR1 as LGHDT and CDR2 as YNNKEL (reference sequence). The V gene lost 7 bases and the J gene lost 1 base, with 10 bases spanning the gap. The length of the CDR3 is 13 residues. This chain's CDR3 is CASKGFENTEAFF. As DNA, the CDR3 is TGTGCCAGCAAAGGGTTTGAGAACACTGAAGCTTTCTTT.

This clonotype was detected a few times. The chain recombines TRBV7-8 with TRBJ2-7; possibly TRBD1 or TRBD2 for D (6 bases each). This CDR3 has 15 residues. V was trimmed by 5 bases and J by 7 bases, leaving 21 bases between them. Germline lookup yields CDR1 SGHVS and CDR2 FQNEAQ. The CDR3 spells CASSRAPSGAREQYF. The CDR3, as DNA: TGTGCCAGCAGCCGCGCCCCTTCGGGGGCTCGGGAGCAGTACTTC.

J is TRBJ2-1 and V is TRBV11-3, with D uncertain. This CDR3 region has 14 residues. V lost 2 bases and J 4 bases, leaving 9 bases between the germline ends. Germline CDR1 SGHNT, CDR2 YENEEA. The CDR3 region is CASSLQGEYNEQFF. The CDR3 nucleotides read TGTGCCAGCAGCTTACAAGGAGAATACAATGAGCAGTTCTTC.

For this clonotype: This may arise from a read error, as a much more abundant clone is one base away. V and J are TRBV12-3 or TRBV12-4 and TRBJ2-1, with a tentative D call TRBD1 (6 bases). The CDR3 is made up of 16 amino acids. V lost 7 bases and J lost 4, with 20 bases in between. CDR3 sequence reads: CASKSGWAQGYNEQFF. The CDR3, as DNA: TGTGCCAGCAAATCCGGTTGGGCGCAGGGGTACAATGAGCAGTTCTTC.

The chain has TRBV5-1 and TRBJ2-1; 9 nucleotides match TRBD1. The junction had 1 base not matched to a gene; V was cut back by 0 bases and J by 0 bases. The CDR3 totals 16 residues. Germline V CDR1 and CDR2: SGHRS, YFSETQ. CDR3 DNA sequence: TGCGCCAGCAGCTTGGAGGGACAGGGCTCCTACAATGAGCAGTTCTTC. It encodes CASSLEGQGSYNEQFF.

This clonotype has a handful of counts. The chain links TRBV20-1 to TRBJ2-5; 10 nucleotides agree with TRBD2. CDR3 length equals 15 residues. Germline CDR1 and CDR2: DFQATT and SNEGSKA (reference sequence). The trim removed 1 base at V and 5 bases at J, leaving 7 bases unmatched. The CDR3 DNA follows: TGCAGTGCTAGAGGCGCTAGCGGGAGAGGCGAGACCCAGTACTTC. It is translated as CSARGASGRGETQYF.

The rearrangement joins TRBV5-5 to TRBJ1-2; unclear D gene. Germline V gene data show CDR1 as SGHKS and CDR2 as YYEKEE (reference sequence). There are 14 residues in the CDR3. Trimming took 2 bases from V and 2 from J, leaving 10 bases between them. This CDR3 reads CASSFRGQNYGYTF. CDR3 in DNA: TGTGCCAGCAGCTTTCGCGGCCAGAACTATGGCTACACCTTC.

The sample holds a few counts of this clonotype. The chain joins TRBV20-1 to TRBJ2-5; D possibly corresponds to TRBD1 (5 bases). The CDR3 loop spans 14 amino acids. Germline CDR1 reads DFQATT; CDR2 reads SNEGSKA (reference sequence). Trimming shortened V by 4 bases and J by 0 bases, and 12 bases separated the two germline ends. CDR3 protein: CSATQGWYQETQYF. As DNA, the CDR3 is TGCAGTGCTACCCAGGGTTGGTACCAAGAGACCCAGTACTTC.